This T cell receptor (beta chain) emerged from a study of T-cell memory formation after mild COVID-19. The wider study: TCR clusters were mostly confined to one donor each. Study findings and constraints: Clones shrinking from day 15 to 85 showed even CD4/CD8 mixes; later expanders tilted CD4+. Pre-infection memory carried some responding clones, suggesting that cross-reactive memory joined.

Using constant-segment primers, 5'RACE produced TCR alpha and TCR beta cDNA libraries carrying sample barcodes and UMIs. TCRdb used MiXCR to reprocess the 5' RACE reads, holding one entry per CDR3 protein. The repertoire has around 430,000 distinct CDR3 sequences, approximately 15% of them found once; the top ten carry about 22%. CDR1 and CDR2 from the germline V gene are SGHRS and YFSETQ. The CDR3 loop spans 19 amino acids. The V gene end was trimmed by 1 base and the J gene end by 5 bases; junction bases not matched to a gene: 12. This clonotype has a handful of counts. Its specificity is not known.

The receptor comes from a man aged 18 to 30 who had mild COVID-19 (a few samples of this study predate the infection). Cell type and time point are not known. Material: PBMCs or a T cell subset sorted from them (not recorded which). The chain joins TRBV5-1 to TRBJ2-5, with 15 bases lining up with TRBD2. The CDR3 reads CASSLYPTGTSGGLETQYF. The CDR3 bases are TGCGCCAGCAGCTTGTACCCTACCGGGACTAGCGGGGGGTTGGAGACCCAGTACTTC. The full variable domain, rest sourced from reference TRBV5-1 and TRBJ2-5, is KAGVTQTPRYLIKTRGQQVTLSCSPISGHRSVSWYQQTPGQGLQFLFEYFSETQRNKGNFPGRFSGRQFSNSRSEMNVSTLELGDSALYLCASSLYPTGTSGGLETQYFGPGTRLLVL.